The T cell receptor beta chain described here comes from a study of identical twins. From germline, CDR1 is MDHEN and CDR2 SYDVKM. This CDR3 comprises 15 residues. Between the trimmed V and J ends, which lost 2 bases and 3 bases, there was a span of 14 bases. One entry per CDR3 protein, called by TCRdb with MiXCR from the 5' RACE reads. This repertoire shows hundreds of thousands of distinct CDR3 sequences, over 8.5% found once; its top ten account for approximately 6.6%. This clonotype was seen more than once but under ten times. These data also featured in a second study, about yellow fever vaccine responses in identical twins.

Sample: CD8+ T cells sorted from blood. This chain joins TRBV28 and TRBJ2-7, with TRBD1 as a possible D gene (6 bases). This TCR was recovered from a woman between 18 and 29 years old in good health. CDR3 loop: CASSLLGWTDYEQYF. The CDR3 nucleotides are TGTGCCAGCAGTTTACTAGGGTGGACAGACTACGAGCAGTACTTC.